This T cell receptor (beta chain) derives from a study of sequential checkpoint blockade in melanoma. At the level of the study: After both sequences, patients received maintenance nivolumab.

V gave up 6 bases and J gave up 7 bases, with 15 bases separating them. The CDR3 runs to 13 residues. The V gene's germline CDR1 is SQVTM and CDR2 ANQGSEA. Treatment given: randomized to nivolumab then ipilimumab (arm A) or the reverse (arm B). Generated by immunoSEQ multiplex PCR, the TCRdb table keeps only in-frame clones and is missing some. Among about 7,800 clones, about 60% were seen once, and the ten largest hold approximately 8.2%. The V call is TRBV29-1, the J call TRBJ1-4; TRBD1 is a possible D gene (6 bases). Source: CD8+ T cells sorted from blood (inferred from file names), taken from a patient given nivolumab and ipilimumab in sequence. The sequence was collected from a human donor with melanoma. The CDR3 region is CSVADRRGEKLFF. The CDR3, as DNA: TGCAGCGTCGCTGACAGGCGAGGTGAAAAACTGTTTTTT.